These 27 T cell receptor beta chains were all obtained from the same sample, sequenced in a study of CD8 T cells in Susac syndrome. Reverse transcription used roughly 0.5 to 1 ug RNA and random hexamers. Each CDR3 protein gets one entry after TCRdb re-called the immunoSEQ multiplex PCR reads with MiXCR. The table lists 120,000 to 150,000 distinct CDR3 sequences, approximately 94% of them singletons, with approximately 0.09% in the top ten. The sequenced sample consisted of CD4+ T cells from PBMCs. These receptors were obtained from a human donor in good health.

This chain connects TRBV29-1 to TRBJ1-2; TRBD1 matches at 8 bases. The CDR3 is made up of 12 amino acids. Trimming took 7 bases from V and 8 from J; bases not matched to a gene: 9. Germline V CDR1 and CDR2: SQVTM, ANQGSEA. The CDR3 loop reads CSARDRSGGYTF. CDR3 DNA sequence: TGCAGCGCCCGGGACAGGTCGGGGGGCTACACCTTC.

The CDR3 loop is CASRAVAGANEQFF. CDR3 DNA sequence: TGTGCCAGCAGGGCAGTAGCGGGAGCTAATGAGCAGTTCTTC. The chain is built from TRBV12-3 or TRBV12-4 and TRBJ2-1, with 9 bases matching TRBD2. This CDR3 has 14 amino acids. V gave up 6 bases and J gave up 7 bases; unmatched junction bases: 7.

The chain links TRBV29-1 to TRBJ1-1; weak D call: TRBD1 (5 bases). Germline CDR1 is SQVTM and CDR2 is ANQGSEA. This CDR3 is built from 13 residues. V lost 3 bases and J 1 base, leaving 9 bases between the germline ends. The CDR3 bases are TGCAGCGTTGAGGACACGACGAACACTGAAGCTTTCTTT. Translated: CSVEDTTNTEAFF.

V and J are TRBV12-3 or TRBV12-4 and TRBJ2-7; 10 bases line up with TRBD2. This CDR3 is 14 amino acids long. Germline trimming cut 4 bases from V and 8 bases from J; bases unmatched to any gene: 8. CDR3 sequence: CASSWTSGSTKQYF. CDR3 in DNA: TGTGCCAGCAGTTGGACTAGCGGATCTACCAAGCAGTACTTC.

This chain links TRBV2 with TRBJ1-2; no firm D call. This CDR3 has 14 amino acids. Germline-derived CDR1 and CDR2 are SNHLY and FYNNEI. The V and J ends lost 5 bases and 4 bases respectively, with 14 bases between them. The CDR3 region is CASSIRTDLYGYTF. The CDR3 nucleotides are TGTGCCAGCAGTATCAGGACCGACCTCTATGGCTACACCTTC.

V usage is TRBV5-1 and J usage is TRBJ2-7; TRBD2 aligns across 7 bases. This CDR3 has 15 residues. The junction had 6 bases not matched to a gene; V was cut back by 3 bases and J by 0 bases. Germline V gene sequence: CDR1 SGHRS, CDR2 YFSETQ. The CDR3 coding sequence is TGCGCCAGCAGCTGGGGGGGAGCGGTCTCCTACGAGCAGTACTTC. Its translation: CASSWGGAVSYEQYF.

For this clonotype: The junction shows a germline mismatch at one end, possibly a read error. This chain joins TRBV7-7 and TRBJ2-5; D is perhaps TRBD1 or TRBD2 (5 bases each). The CDR3 loop spans 15 amino acids. Germline values: CDR1 SSHAT, CDR2 FNYEAQ (reference sequence). The CDR3, as DNA: TGTGCTAGCAGCTTCGGACGGGACGTTCAAGAGACCCAGTACTTC. Residues: CASSFGRDVQETQYF.

This clonotype has more than one count but fewer than ten. The chain links TRBV7-2 to TRBJ2-5, with unresolved D. Germline values: CDR1 SGHTA, CDR2 FQGNSA. This CDR3 spans 13 amino acids. The V end lost 6 bases, the J end lost 2 bases, and 10 bases lay between the germline ends. CDR3 in amino acids: CASSLLPQETQYF. For the CDR3, the DNA is TGTGCCAGCAGTCTATTACCTCAAGAGACCCAGTACTTC.

This clonotype occurred a few times. This chain links TRBV6-1 with TRBJ2-2, with a weak D call TRBD1 (5 bases). Germline CDR1 reads MNHNS; CDR2 reads SASEGT. V dropped 2 bases and J dropped 1 base, with 5 bases sitting between them. The CDR3 is 14 residues long. CDR3 sequence: CASSEQGNTGELFF. For the CDR3, the DNA is TGTGCCAGCAGTGAACAGGGGAACACCGGGGAGCTGTTTTTT.

J is TRBJ1-2 and V is TRBV12-3 or TRBV12-4; TRBD1 matches 10 bases. This CDR3 spans 14 amino acids. J lost 5 bases, V lost 5 bases, and 5 bases had no gene match. The DNA of the CDR3 is TGTGCCAGCAGTCGGGACAGGGGAGGATATGGCTACACCTTC. Amino acid sequence: CASSRDRGGYGYTF.

The J gene is TRBJ1-5, the V gene TRBV29-1, with D perhaps matching TRBD1 (5 bases). V was clipped by 4 bases and J by 4 bases, with 14 bases between them. Germline CDR1 is SQVTM and CDR2 is ANQGSEA. The CDR3 has 14 amino acids. CDR3 loop: CSVVRGWQNQPQHF. DNA of the CDR3: TGCAGCGTTGTCCGGGGGTGGCAGAATCAGCCCCAGCATTTT.

The rearrangement joins TRBV25-1 to TRBJ2-7; tentatively, D is TRBD2 (5 bases). Looked up from germline, CDR1 is MGHDK and CDR2 is SYGVNS. Deletions cut 4 bases from V and 5 bases from J, with 12 bases between. The CDR3 contains 13 residues. The CDR3 region has the DNA TGTGCCAGCAGTGGAATCGGGGTCCACGAGCAGTACTTC. Its protein is CASSGIGVHEQYF.

The chain is built from TRBV5-1 and TRBJ1-1; D is unresolved. Germline-derived CDR1 and CDR2 are SGHRS and YFSETQ. The CDR3 has 16 amino acids. V gave up 4 bases and J gave up 4 bases, with 20 bases separating them. The CDR3 DNA is TGCGCCAGCAGCACCTACGGGCCGCAAGTCGGCACTGAAGCTTTCTTT. As protein: CASSTYGPQVGTEAFF.

The chain uses TRBV20-1 and TRBJ1-2; TRBD1 agrees at 9 bases. The CDR3 runs 13 residues. The V segment lost 6 bases and the J segment 8 bases; nucleotides outside the gene matches: 10. Germline V gene sequence: CDR1 DFQATT, CDR2 SNEGSKA (reference sequence). CDR3 protein: CSAPNRQGGGYTF. CDR3 coding DNA: TGCAGTGCCCCAAATCGACAGGGGGGAGGCTACACCTTC.

The chain recombines TRBV5-4 with TRBJ1-1, with D tentatively TRBD1 (6 bases). CDR3 size: 14 residues. From germline, CDR1 is SGHNT and CDR2 YYREEE (reference sequence). Trimming left V 4 bases short and J 9 bases short, with 19 bases between. CDR3 coding DNA: TGTGCCAGCAGCAGGGCTGGACAGCCCTACCAAGCTTTCTTT. The encoded protein is CASSRAGQPYQAFF.

The rearrangement uses TRBV19 and TRBJ2-1; 13 positions agree with TRBD2. Germline V CDR1 and CDR2: LNHDA, SQIVND (reference sequence). The J segment lost 6 bases and the V segment lost 4 bases, leaving 6 bases of the junction unmatched. This CDR3 is 16 amino acids long. The CDR3 reads CASSTRLAGGINEQFF. DNA of the CDR3: TGTGCCAGTAGTACCCGACTAGCGGGAGGCATCAATGAGCAGTTCTTC.

The CDR3 loop is CASSQGMAGGTDTQYF. The CDR3, as DNA: TGTGCCAGCAGCCAAGGTATGGCAGGGGGCACAGATACGCAGTATTTT. V and J are TRBV4-2 and TRBJ2-3, with a weak D call TRBD1 (6 bases). This CDR3 region has 16 residues. The germline V gene encodes CDR1 LGHNA and CDR2 YNFKEQ. Between the trimmed V and J ends, which lost 1 base and 1 base, there was a span of 12 bases.

The V gene is TRBV27, the J gene TRBJ2-3, with unresolved D. Between the trimmed V and J ends, which lost 7 bases and 3 bases, there was a span of 5 bases. This CDR3 has 11 residues. From germline, CDR1 is MNHEY and CDR2 SMNVEV (reference sequence). CDR3: CASISTDTQYF. In DNA form, the CDR3 reads TGTGCCAGCATATCAACAGATACGCAGTATTTT.

The chain carries TRBV18 and TRBJ2-1; D call uncertain. V dropped 3 bases and J dropped 8 bases, with 11 bases sitting between them. Per germline, CDR1 KGHSH and CDR2 LQKENI. CDR3 length: 13 amino acids. CDR3: CASSPYNGDEQFF. The CDR3 DNA sequence: TGTGCCAGCTCACCCTACAATGGGGATGAGCAGTTCTTC.

The V gene is TRBV15, the J gene TRBJ2-1; TRBD2 matches at 7 bases. The V and J ends lost 0 bases and 2 bases, in that order; junction bases with no gene match: 7. Germline V gene data show CDR1 as LNHNV and CDR2 as YYDKDF (reference sequence). The CDR3 has 17 amino acids. DNA of the CDR3: TGTGCCACCAGCAGAGATCCGCGGGGGAGCGCCTACAATGAGCAGTTCTTC. It encodes CATSRDPRGSAYNEQFF.

This sequence joins TRBV21-1 and TRBJ2-7; the DNA was not used to check the table's D call, TRBD1. TRBV21-1 is a pseudogene segment. The length of the CDR3 is 12 residues. The CDR3: CASSKGRGEQYF. In nucleotides, the CDR3 is TGTGCCAGCAGCAAAGGAAGGGGCGAGCAGTACTTC.

Here the CDR3 reads CASSQTVYEQYF. The CDR3 DNA reads TGCGCCAGCAGCCAGACAGTATACGAGCAGTACTTC. This chain uses TRBV10-2 with TRBJ2-7; D is possibly TRBD1 (5 bases). Germline assignment: CDR1 WSHSY and CDR2 SAAADI. The CDR3 has 12 residues. The V end was cut by 6 bases, the J end by 4 bases, with 10 bases between.

The CDR3 nucleotides are TGTGCCAGCAGCTCCTCAATGACCGGGGAGCTGTTTTTT. Translation: CASSSSMTGELFF. This chain joins TRBV11-2 and TRBJ2-2; D gene uncertain. This CDR3 comprises 13 residues. Germline values: CDR1 SGHAT, CDR2 FQNNGV. V was cut by 4 bases and J by 5 bases, with 8 bases left in between. Variable domain in full (rest from reference TRBV11-2 and TRBJ2-2): EAGVAQSPRYKIIEKRQSVAFWCNPISGHATLYWYQQILGQGPKLLIQFQNNGVVDDSQLPKDRFSAERLKGVDSTLKIQPAKLEDSAVYLCASSSSMTGELFFGEGSRLTVL.

The rearrangement uses TRBV19 and TRBJ2-7; D remains ambiguous. Trimming removed 2 bases at V and 2 bases at J, with 13 bases between. The CDR3 is made up of 15 amino acids. From germline, CDR1 is LNHDA and CDR2 SQIVND (reference sequence). CDR3 sequence reads: CASSIRIGIAYEQYF. The CDR3 bases are TGTGCCAGTAGTATAAGGATAGGCATTGCCTACGAGCAGTACTTC.

This clonotype has just one count. V gene TRBV6-1 combines with J gene TRBJ2-1; a weak D match, TRBD1 (6 bases). V lost 4 bases, J lost 10 bases, and 17 bases lay in between. The germline V gene encodes CDR1 MNHNS and CDR2 SASEGT. CDR3 length: 14 residues. CDR3 in DNA: TGTGCCAGCAGTGCCTCACAGGGAAGGGGCGAGCAGTTCTTC. Protein: CASSASQGRGEQFF.

The chain employs TRBV19 and TRBJ1-3; 7 bases match TRBD1. Germline V lookup: CDR1 LNHDA, CDR2 SQIVND (reference sequence). The CDR3 loop spans 18 amino acids. V shed 3 bases and J 0 bases; nucleotides not matched to a gene: 11. The CDR3 nucleotides are TGTGCCAGTAGTATCCATCCCGGACAGGCGTTCTCTGGAAACACCATATATTTT. Its protein is CASSIHPGQAFSGNTIYF.

V usage is TRBV4-1 and J usage is TRBJ1-1; 9 bases are shared with TRBD1. V dropped 5 bases and J dropped 7; count of bases not matched to a gene: 8. This CDR3 has 14 amino acids. Per germline, CDR1 MGHRA and CDR2 YSYEKL. The CDR3 DNA sequence: TGCGCCAGCAGCTCGGGACAGGGAGGCGGTGAAGCTTTCTTT. It encodes CASSSGQGGGEAFF.